Listed below are T cell receptor beta chains from one sample, sequenced in a study of blood T cell repertoires in COVID-19. Produced via immunoSEQ multiplex PCR; TCRdb's table is partial and in-frame only. The repertoire holds about 310,000 clones, about nine tenths seen once, with roughly a tenth in the top ten. The sequenced sample was PBMCs or T cells enriched from blood (not recorded which). These receptors were taken from a woman aged 40 to 55 who had recovered from COVID-19. The CDR3 runs from the conserved cysteine through the conserved F or W. Each record gives: D gene, J gene, V gene, clone size, CDR3 DNA, CDR3 protein. The D gene is left open where the match is weak. Part of the rows lack a size; the others show once, few, many or a class for expanded clones.

TRBD2	TRBJ2-5	TRBV4-3	NA	TGCGCCAGCAGCCAAGATCGGACCTTAATAGCGGGGGGGAGGGAGACCCAGTACTTC	CASSQDRTLIAGGRETQYF
NA	TRBJ2-1	TRBV28	NA	TGTGCCAGCACTTTCGGGGGGCGAAATGAGCAGTTCTTC	CASTFGGRNEQFF
NA	TRBJ2-5	TRBV11-2	NA	TGTGCCAGCAGCTTTACAGCGGTTCAAGAGACCCAGTACTTC	CASSFTAVQETQYF
TRBD2	TRBJ2-1	TRBV7-2	NA	TGTGCCAGCAGCTTAGATTTAGCGGGAGTAGAGCAGTTCTTC	CASSLDLAGVEQFF
TRBD2	TRBJ2-1	TRBV27	NA	TGTGCCAGCAGTTTCTTGGGACTAGCGGGAGAGATAACCTACAATGAGCAGTTCTTC	CASSFLGLAGEITYNEQFF
NA	TRBJ2-7	TRBV27	NA	TGTGCCAGCAGTCTGGGCGGGCCCTACGAGCAGTACTTC	CASSLGGPYEQYF
TRBD1	TRBJ2-2	TRBV18	NA	TGTGCCAGCCGGCAAACGACAGGGGTTTACACCGGGGAGCTGTTTTTT	CASRQTTGVYTGELFF
NA	TRBJ2-6	TRBV19	NA	TGTGCCAGTAGTAGAGTCTCTGGGGCCAACGTCCTGACTTTC	CASSRVSGANVLTF
NA	TRBJ2-7	TRBV10-2	NA	TGCGCCAGCAGTACGGACAGCCTCTACGAGCAGTACTTC	CASSTDSLYEQYF
NA	TRBJ1-5	TRBV10-3	NA	TGTGCCATCAGTGATTTGGACACTGGCAATCAGCCCCAGCATTTT	CAISDLDTGNQPQHF
NA	TRBJ1-2	TRBV13	NA	TGTGCCAGCAGTCCCCGGGGGGAGGGGCCCTATGGCTACACCTTC	CASSPRGEGPYGYTF
NA	TRBJ1-5	TRBV4-2	NA	TGTGCCAGCAGCCAAGTCAACAACCAGGGAGGTATCCAGCCCCAGCATTTT	CASSQVNNQGGIQPQHF
TRBD2	TRBJ2-7	TRBV2	NA	TGTGCCAGCAGCTCCCAGCGGGGCTACGAGCAGTACTTC	CASSSQRGYEQYF
TRBD2	TRBJ2-7	TRBV5-4	NA	TGTGCCAGCAGCCTCGCCGGGACTAGCGGCTCCTACGAGCAGTACTTC	CASSLAGTSGSYEQYF
TRBD1	TRBJ2-5	TRBV4-3	NA	TGCGCCAGCAGCCAGGACCACAGGGGGCTGGAGACCCAGTACTTC	CASSQDHRGLETQYF
NA	TRBJ2-1	TRBV9	NA	TGTGCCAGCAGCGTAGGGCCCGCCTCTGAGCAGTTCTTC	CASSVGPASEQFF
TRBD1	TRBJ2-7	TRBV6-5	NA	TGTGCCAGCAGGACAGGGTTTATTCAAGCCTACGAGCAGTACTTC	CASRTGFIQAYEQYF
NA	TRBJ2-2	TRBV2	NA	TGTGCCAGCAGCGTCACGGGCGGGGAGCTGTTTTTT	CASSVTGGELFF
NA	TRBJ1-1	TRBV7-2	NA	TGTGCCAGCAGCTTAGACCCGGACTGGTCCTGGGAAGCTTTCTTT	CASSLDPDWSWEAFF
NA	TRBJ2-7	TRBV28	NA	TGTGCCAGCAGTACGGGGGGCCTCCCCCACGAGCAGTACTTC	CASSTGGLPHEQYF
NA	TRBJ1-6	TRBV5-1	NA	TGCGCCAGCAGCTTGGGCCAGGGAGGGGGTTCACCCCTCCACTTT	CASSLGQGGGSPLHF
NA	TRBJ1-3	TRBV6-5	NA	TGTGCCAGTGGCAGGGACACTGGAAACACCATATATTTT	CASGRDTGNTIYF
TRBD1	TRBJ2-7	TRBV6-5	NA	TGTGCCAGCAGCCCAACCCGGGACAGGGAACCGTACTTC	CASSPTRDREPYF
NA	TRBJ2-1	TRBV9	once	TGTGCCAGCAGCAGCGGAACCTCCTACAATGAGCAGTTCTTC	CASSSGTSYNEQFF
TRBD1	TRBJ1-6	TRBV6-1	NA	TGTGCCAGCAGTGAAAGTGTCGACAGGGTGTCCTATAATTCACCCCTCCACTTT	CASSESVDRVSYNSPLHF
NA	TRBJ2-7	TRBV5-8	NA	TGTGCCAGCAGCCAGTTTAGGGGATCCTACGAGCAGTACTTC	CASSQFRGSYEQYF
TRBD1	TRBJ2-7	TRBV5-1	NA	TGCGCCAGCAGCTTACCTATGGACAGGGAGGTCAACGAGCAGTACTTC	CASSLPMDREVNEQYF
NA	TRBJ2-5	TRBV5-1	NA	TGCGCCAGCAGCTTGTGGGACTCCCGGGAGACCCAGTACTTC	CASSLWDSRETQYF
TRBD2	TRBJ2-1	TRBV19	NA	TGTGCCAGTAATCCAGCGGGGGTAGGTGAGCAGTTCTTC	CASNPAGVGEQFF
TRBD1	TRBJ1-2	TRBV9	NA	TGTGCCAGCAGCGCCGGGACAGGGGAAGCTGGCTACACCTTC	CASSAGTGEAGYTF
NA	TRBJ1-2	TRBV19	NA	TGTGCCAGTAGTAGGGGCCGGAGCTACACCTTC	CASSRGRSYTF